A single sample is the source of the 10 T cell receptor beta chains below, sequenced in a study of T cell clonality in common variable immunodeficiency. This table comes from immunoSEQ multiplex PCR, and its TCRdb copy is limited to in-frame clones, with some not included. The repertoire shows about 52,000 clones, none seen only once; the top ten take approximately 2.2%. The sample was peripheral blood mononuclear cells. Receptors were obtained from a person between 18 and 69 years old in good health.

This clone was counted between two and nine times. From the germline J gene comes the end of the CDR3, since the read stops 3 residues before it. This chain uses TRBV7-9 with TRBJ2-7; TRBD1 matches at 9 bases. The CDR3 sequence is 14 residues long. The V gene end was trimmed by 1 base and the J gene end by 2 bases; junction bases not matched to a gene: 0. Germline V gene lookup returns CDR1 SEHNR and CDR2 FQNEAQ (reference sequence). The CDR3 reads CASSLGTGAYEQYF. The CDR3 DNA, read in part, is TGTGCCAGCAGCTTAGGGACAGGGGCCTACGAG.

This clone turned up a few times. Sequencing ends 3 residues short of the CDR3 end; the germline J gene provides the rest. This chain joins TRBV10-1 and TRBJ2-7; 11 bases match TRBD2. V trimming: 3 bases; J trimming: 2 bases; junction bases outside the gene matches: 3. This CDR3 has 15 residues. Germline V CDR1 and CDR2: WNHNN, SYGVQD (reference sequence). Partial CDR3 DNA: TGCGCCAGCAGTGAAGGGACTAGCGGAACCTACGAG. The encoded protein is CASSEGTSGTYE. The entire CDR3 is CASSEGTSGTYEQYF.

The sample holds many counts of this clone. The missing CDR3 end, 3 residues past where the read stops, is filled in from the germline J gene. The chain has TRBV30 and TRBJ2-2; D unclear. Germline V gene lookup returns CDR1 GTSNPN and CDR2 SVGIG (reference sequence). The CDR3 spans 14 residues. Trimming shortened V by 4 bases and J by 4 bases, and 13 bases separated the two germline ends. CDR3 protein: CAWTMGLTTGELFF. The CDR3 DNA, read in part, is TGTGCCTGGACCATGGGCTTGACCACCGGGGAG.

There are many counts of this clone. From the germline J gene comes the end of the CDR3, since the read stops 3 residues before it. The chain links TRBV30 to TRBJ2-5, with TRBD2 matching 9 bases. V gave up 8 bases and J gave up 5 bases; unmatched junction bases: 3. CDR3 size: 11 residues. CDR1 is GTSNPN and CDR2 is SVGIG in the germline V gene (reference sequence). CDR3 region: CARGGGETQYF. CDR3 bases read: TGTGCCCGCGGGGGGGGCGAGACC.

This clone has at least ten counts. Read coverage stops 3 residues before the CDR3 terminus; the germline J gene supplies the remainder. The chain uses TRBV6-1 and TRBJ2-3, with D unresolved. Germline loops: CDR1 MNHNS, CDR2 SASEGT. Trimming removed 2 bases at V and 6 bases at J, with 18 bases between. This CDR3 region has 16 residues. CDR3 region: CASSELPRSPGDTQYF. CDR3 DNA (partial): TGTGCCAGCAGTGAATTACCTAGATCCCCCGGGGATACG.

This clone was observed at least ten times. Partial CDR3 DNA: TGTGCCAGCTCACCTGGACAGGGGGCTTCACCC. It yields the protein CASSPGQGASP. The full CDR3 is CASSPGQGASPLHF. This sequence joins TRBV18 and TRBJ1-6; 11 bases align to TRBD1. The read ends 3 residues shy of where the CDR3 ends; the end is completed using the germline J gene. This CDR3 region has 14 residues. V lost 3 bases to trimming and J lost 9 bases; unmatched junction nucleotides: 1. The germline V gene encodes CDR1 KGHSH and CDR2 LQKENI.

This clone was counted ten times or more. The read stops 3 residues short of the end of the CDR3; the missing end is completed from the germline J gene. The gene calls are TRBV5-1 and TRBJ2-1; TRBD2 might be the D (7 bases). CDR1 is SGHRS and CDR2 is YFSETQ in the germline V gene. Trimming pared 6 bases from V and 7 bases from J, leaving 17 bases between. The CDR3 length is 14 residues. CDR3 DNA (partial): TGCGCCAGCAACCAACTAGGGGGGGTTAATGAG. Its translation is CASNQLGGVNE. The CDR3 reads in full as CASNQLGGVNEQFF.

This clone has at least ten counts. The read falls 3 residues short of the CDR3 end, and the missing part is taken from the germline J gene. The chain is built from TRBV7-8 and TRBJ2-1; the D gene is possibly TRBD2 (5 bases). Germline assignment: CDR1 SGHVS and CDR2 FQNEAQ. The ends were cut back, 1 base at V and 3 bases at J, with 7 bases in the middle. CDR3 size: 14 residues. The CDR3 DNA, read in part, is TGTGCCAGCAGCTTAGTAGAGGGCTACAATGAG. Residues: CASSLVEGYNE. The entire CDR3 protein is CASSLVEGYNEQFF.

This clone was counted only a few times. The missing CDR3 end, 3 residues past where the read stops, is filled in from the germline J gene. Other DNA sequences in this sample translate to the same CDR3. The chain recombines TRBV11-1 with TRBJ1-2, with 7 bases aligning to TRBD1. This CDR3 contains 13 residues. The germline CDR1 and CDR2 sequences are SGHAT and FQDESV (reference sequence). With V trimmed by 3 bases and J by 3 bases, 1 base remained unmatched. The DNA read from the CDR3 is TGTGCCAGCAGCTTGGGGACAGACTATGGC. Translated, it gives CASSLGTDYG. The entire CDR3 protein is CASSLGTDYGYTF.

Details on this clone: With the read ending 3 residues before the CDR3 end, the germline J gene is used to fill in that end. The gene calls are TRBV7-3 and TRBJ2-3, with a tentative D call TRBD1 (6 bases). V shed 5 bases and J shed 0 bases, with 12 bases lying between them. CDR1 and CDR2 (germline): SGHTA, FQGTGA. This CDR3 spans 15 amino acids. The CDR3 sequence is CASSMGAHSTDTQYF. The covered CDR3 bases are TGTGCCAGCAGCATGGGGGCCCATAGCACAGATACG.